The 29 T cell receptor beta chains below were found in one sample sequenced in a study of cytomegalovirus exposure and HLA in healthy donors. PCR primers comprised 60 Vbeta and 13 Jbeta primers. Only in-frame clones appear in the TCRdb table, and some are missing; sequencing was by immunoSEQ multiplex PCR. The sample has 180,000 or so clones; 80% to 90% are singletons. The sample taken for sequencing was PBMCs. The origin of the receptors is a man younger than 35 in good health and CMV-seropositive.

This chain links TRBV9 with TRBJ2-3; TRBD2 aligns across 8 bases. CDR1 and CDR2 from the germline V gene are SGDLS and YYNGEE. This CDR3 is built from 14 residues. V lost 3 bases, J lost 6 bases, and 6 bases stayed unmatched. In nucleotides, the CDR3 is TGTGCCAGCAGCGACTTCCGGGGGGGCGATACGCAGTATTTT. This encodes CASSDFRGGDTQYF. The full variable domain, in which reference TRBV9 and TRBJ2-3 provide the parts outside the CDR3, is DSGVTQTPKHLITATGQRVTLRCSPRSGDLSVYWYQQSLDQGLQFLIQYYNGEERAKGNILERFSAQQFPDLHSELNLSSLELGDSALYFCASSDFRGGDTQYFGPGTRLTVL.

This clone was counted once. The chain is built from TRBV25-1 and TRBJ1-2, with TRBD1 identical over 10 bases. CDR1 MGHDK and CDR2 SYGVNS come from the germline V gene. The CDR3 contains 15 residues. J lost 7 bases, V lost 5 bases, and 10 bases had no gene match. CDR3 sequence reads: CASSIKDRGRIGYTF. CDR3 in DNA: TGTGCCAGCAGTATAAAGGACAGGGGGAGAATTGGCTACACCTTC.

Turning to this clone: One end of the junction does not line up with germline, which may come from a read error. The same CDR3 also results from other DNA sequences found in this sample. The rearrangement uses TRBV18 and TRBJ2-7; D gene ambiguous. This CDR3 contains 16 residues. The germline gives CDR1 KGHSH, CDR2 LQKENI. CDR3 residues: CASSPPGFQATYEQYF. CDR3 in DNA: TGTGCCAGCTCACCACCTGGTTTTCAGGCTACCTACGAGCAGTACTTT.

The chain carries TRBV9 and TRBJ1-6; possible D gene TRBD1, 6 bases. The CDR3 runs 14 residues. From germline, CDR1 is SGDLS and CDR2 YYNGEE. Trimming pared 3 bases from V and 5 bases from J, leaving 9 bases between. The CDR3 DNA reads TGTGCCAGCAGCGGCTACAGGGATAATTCACCCCTCCACTTT. This gives the protein CASSGYRDNSPLHF.

This chain joins TRBV6-5 and TRBJ1-6, with D maybe TRBD1 (5 bases). The CDR3 is made up of 15 amino acids. V lost 5 bases and J lost 5, with 13 bases in between. Germline CDR1 MNHEY, CDR2 SVGAGI. The CDR3 region has the DNA TGTGCCAGCAGTCGCAGCGCAGGGAATAATTCACCCCTCCACTTT. It translates to CASSRSAGNNSPLHF.

This chain joins TRBV7-8 and TRBJ2-3, with TRBD2 matching 11 bases. In germline, CDR1 is SGHVS, CDR2 FQNEAQ. V was pared by 5 bases and J by 4 bases, with 11 bases of the junction left unmatched. The CDR3 spans 17 residues. The CDR3 nucleotides read TGTGCCAGCAGCCCGAAACTAGCGGGGGTGTCCCCAGATACGCAGTATTTT. It codes for CASSPKLAGVSPDTQYF.

The chain combines TRBV9 with TRBJ2-5, with 10 nucleotides matching TRBD1. Trimming removed 4 bases from V and 1 base from J; junction bases left unmatched: 10. The CDR3 spans 17 residues. Germline CDR1 SGDLS, CDR2 YYNGEE. The CDR3 sequence is CASSPFRDRGGQETQYF. In DNA form, the CDR3 reads TGTGCCAGCAGCCCATTCCGGGACAGGGGAGGCCAAGAGACCCAGTACTTC.

This rearrangement joins TRBV10-3 to TRBJ1-6; maybe TRBD1 (5 bases). CDR3 length: 15 amino acids. The ends were cut back, 5 bases at V and 0 bases at J, with 8 bases in the middle. Germline V gene sequence: CDR1 ENHRY, CDR2 SYGVKD. CDR3 in DNA: TGTGCCATCAGTTTTGACAGCTCCTATAATTCACCCCTCCACTTT. Protein product: CAISFDSSYNSPLHF.

The rearrangement uses TRBV5-4 and TRBJ2-5; D might be TRBD2 (6 bases). Germline V CDR1 and CDR2: SGHNT, YYREEE (reference sequence). Trimming took off 4 bases at V and 5 bases at J, with 18 bases between the two ends. The CDR3 is 15 residues long. CDR3 nucleotides: TGTGCCAGCAGCACACCGGACGGAGGGTTGGAGACCCAGTACTTC. Its translation: CASSTPDGGLETQYF.

V usage is TRBV9 and J usage is TRBJ2-2; 9 nucleotides agree with TRBD2. This CDR3 has 17 residues. Unmatched junction bases numbered 7, after V lost 2 bases and J lost 2 bases. Germline V gene sequence: CDR1 SGDLS, CDR2 YYNGEE. In nucleotides, the CDR3 is TGTGCCAGCAGCGTTAGCGGGGGCCCGCCTAACACCGGGGAGCTGTTTTTT. It codes for CASSVSGGPPNTGELFF.

The chain uses TRBV7-9 and TRBJ1-2; possibly TRBD1 for D (6 bases). The CDR3 loop spans 17 amino acids. V was trimmed by 3 bases and J by 0 bases, leaving 17 bases between them. Germline V lookup: CDR1 SEHNR, CDR2 FQNEAQ (reference sequence). In DNA form, the CDR3 reads TGTGCCAGCAGCTTTTCTGGGGGCTTTATTACTAACTATGGCTACACCTTC. It specifies CASSFSGGFITNYGYTF.

The V call is TRBV27, the J call TRBJ2-7; the match to TRBD1 covers 9 bases. The germline CDR1 and CDR2 sequences are MNHEY and SMNVEV (reference sequence). There are 14 residues in the CDR3. Trimming at V came to 2 bases and at J to 5 bases, leaving 4 bases not matched to a gene. DNA for the CDR3: TGTGCCAGCAGTTTAAACAGGGGGCGGAACGAGCAGTACTTC. It specifies CASSLNRGRNEQYF.

CDR3 sequence (DNA): TGTGCCATCAGTGAGTCTTTTGAGGTGGCTAGACGGTACTTC. Translating gives CAISESFEVARRYF. The rearrangement joins TRBV10-3 to TRBJ2-7, with D unresolved. Germline-derived CDR1 and CDR2 are ENHRY and SYGVKD. V dropped 0 bases and J dropped 12 bases, with 18 bases sitting between them. The CDR3 extends over 14 amino acids.

Comment on this clone: A junction boundary mismatches the germline segment, possibly from a read error. This chain joins TRBV12-5 and TRBJ2-7; D unclear. Per the germline V gene, CDR1 is LGHNT and CDR2 is FRNRAP. The CDR3 spans 15 residues. CDR3 bases: TGTGCTAGTGGTTTGGACCCTGACTTCTCCTGCGAGCAGTACTTC. It codes for CASGLDPDFSCEQYF.

This clone appeared a few times. The CDR3 reads CAWRDSSVPIETQYF. In DNA form, the CDR3 reads TGTGCCTGGAGAGATTCCTCGGTCCCAATTGAGACCCAGTACTTC. The V call is TRBV30, the J call TRBJ2-5; D is uncertain. V was shortened by 3 bases and J by 5 bases, with 19 bases between the two germline ends. This CDR3 is 15 amino acids long. Germline CDR1 is GTSNPN and CDR2 is SVGIG (reference sequence).

The chain joins TRBV11-2 to TRBJ2-7; D remains ambiguous. Germline loops: CDR1 SGHAT, CDR2 FQNNGV. The CDR3 is made up of 13 amino acids. V lost 1 base and J 3 bases, leaving 7 bases between the germline ends. The CDR3: CASSLAPLYEQYF. Here the CDR3 DNA reads TGTGCCAGCAGCTTAGCTCCTCTCTACGAGCAGTACTTC. The full variable domain, rest sourced from reference TRBV11-2 and TRBJ2-7, is EAGVAQSPRYKIIEKRQSVAFWCNPISGHATLYWYQQILGQGPKLLIQFQNNGVVDDSQLPKDRFSAERLKGVDSTLKIQPAKLEDSAVYLCASSLAPLYEQYFGPGTRLTVT.

The J gene is TRBJ2-7, the V gene TRBV19, with D possibly being TRBD1 (7 bases). Germline CDR1 is LNHDA and CDR2 is SQIVND (reference sequence). The length of the CDR3 is 15 residues. V lost 5 bases and J lost 2, with 16 bases in between. The CDR3 DNA reads as TGTGCCAGTAGTTTTGGGGGGCAGGGGGCCTACGAGCAGTACTTC. It yields the protein CASSFGGQGAYEQYF.

This clone was recorded once. The chain has TRBV30 and TRBJ1-6; 8 positions agree with TRBD1. Germline V gene sequence: CDR1 GTSNPN, CDR2 SVGIG (reference sequence). The junction had 2 bases not matched to a gene; V was cut back by 1 base and J by 9 bases. There are 13 residues in the CDR3. CDR3 sequence reads: CAWSDGTGSPLHF. The CDR3 region has the DNA TGTGCCTGGAGTGACGGGACAGGTTCACCCCTCCACTTT.

A note on this clone: The same CDR3 is also encoded by other DNA sequences in this sample. The CDR3 sequence: CSVVAYEQYF. CDR3 in DNA: TGCAGCGTTGTGGCTTACGAGCAGTACTTC. V gene TRBV29-1 combines with J gene TRBJ2-7; D ambiguous. CDR1 and CDR2 from the germline V gene are SQVTM and ANQGSEA. This CDR3 has 10 amino acids. V lost 4 bases to trimming and J lost 4 bases, with 5 bases between them.

V is TRBV19 and J is TRBJ1-1; 10 positions agree with TRBD1. V shed 5 bases and J 5 bases; nucleotides not matched to a gene: 8. There are 15 residues in the CDR3. CDR1 LNHDA and CDR2 SQIVND come from the germline V gene (reference sequence). Here the CDR3 reads CASSSRTGGGTEAFF. CDR3 bases: TGTGCCAGTAGTTCCCGGACAGGGGGAGGAACTGAAGCTTTCTTT.

The sample holds a few counts of this clone. This chain joins TRBV4-3 and TRBJ2-4; D may be TRBD2 (6 bases). Germline V gives CDR1 LGHNA, CDR2 YSLEER. V was cut by 1 base and J by 6 bases, with 16 bases left in between. The CDR3 extends over 16 amino acids. The CDR3 bases are TGCGCCAGCAGCCAAGGACGGACGGGGGTGAGAAACATTCAGTACTTC. Translation gives CASSQGRTGVRNIQYF.

V usage is TRBV5-1 and J usage is TRBJ2-7; 13 bases align to TRBD2. Germline values: CDR1 SGHRS, CDR2 YFSETQ. The J segment lost 5 bases and the V segment lost 0 bases, leaving 5 bases of the junction unmatched. This CDR3 contains 16 residues. The chain's CDR3 is CASSLATSGGGNEQYF. CDR3 nucleotides: TGCGCCAGCAGCTTGGCAACTAGCGGGGGGGGCAACGAGCAGTACTTC.

The chain combines TRBV7-2 with TRBJ2-7, with 9 nucleotides matching TRBD1. This CDR3 contains 18 residues. In germline, CDR1 is SGHTA, CDR2 FQGNSA. The V gene end was trimmed by 1 base and the J gene end by 2 bases; junction bases not matched to a gene: 12. The CDR3 is CASSLGQSGQGTTYEQYF. CDR3 coding DNA: TGTGCCAGCAGCTTAGGGCAGTCCGGACAGGGGACCACCTACGAGCAGTACTTC.

This chain connects TRBV10-1 to TRBJ1-2, with unresolved D. The V end lost 5 bases, the J end lost 10 bases, and 11 bases lay between the germline ends. The CDR3 is 11 amino acids. CDR1 and CDR2 from the germline V gene are WNHNN and SYGVQD (reference sequence). The CDR3 DNA sequence: TGCGCCAGCAGTAACGGGTATAACTACACCTTC. Translated: CASSNGYNYTF.

V usage is TRBV29-1 and J usage is TRBJ1-4; D may be TRBD1 (6 bases). Trimming removed 4 bases from V and 7 bases from J, with 10 bases in between. Germline loops: CDR1 SQVTM, CDR2 ANQGSEA. The CDR3 contains 12 residues. The CDR3 sequence is CSVGTGPEKLFF. CDR3 sequence (DNA): TGCAGCGTTGGAACAGGGCCTGAAAAACTGTTTTTT.

Regarding this clone: Additional DNA sequences in this sample encode the identical CDR3. The chain uses TRBV9 and TRBJ1-5; maybe TRBD1 (5 bases). Germline CDR1 is SGDLS and CDR2 is YYNGEE. V was trimmed by 2 bases and J by 0 bases, leaving 9 bases between them. This CDR3 has 15 residues. The CDR3, as DNA: TGTGCCAGCAGCGTTACAGGTTATAGCAATCAGCCCCAGCATTTT. Protein sequence: CASSVTGYSNQPQHF.

This clone appeared a single time. The V gene is TRBV9, the J gene TRBJ2-1; 9 nucleotides agree with TRBD1. There are 14 residues in the CDR3. The V and J ends lost 4 bases and 8 bases, in that order; junction bases with no gene match: 7. Germline-derived CDR1 and CDR2 are SGDLS and YYNGEE. The CDR3 protein is CASSPGTGSHEQFF. Here the CDR3 DNA reads TGTGCCAGCAGCCCCGGGACAGGGTCGCATGAGCAGTTCTTC.

The chain links TRBV6-5 to TRBJ1-5; 10 bases are shared with TRBD1. The CDR3 has 15 residues. V lost 5 bases and J lost 7; bases outside the gene matches: 8. CDR1 and CDR2 (germline): MNHEY, SVGAGI. The CDR3, as DNA: TGTGCCAGCAGTCCCGGGACAGGGGAAGAGCAGCCCCAGCATTTT. It yields the protein CASSPGTGEEQPQHF.

V is TRBV7-9 and J is TRBJ2-7; tentatively, D is TRBD2 (5 bases). This CDR3 has 13 amino acids. Deletions cut 5 bases from V and 7 bases from J, with 15 bases between. Per germline, CDR1 SEHNR and CDR2 FQNEAQ (reference sequence). CDR3 DNA: TGTGCCAGCAGCCCGCGAAAACGAGGGGAGCAGTACTTC. It codes for CASSPRKRGEQYF.